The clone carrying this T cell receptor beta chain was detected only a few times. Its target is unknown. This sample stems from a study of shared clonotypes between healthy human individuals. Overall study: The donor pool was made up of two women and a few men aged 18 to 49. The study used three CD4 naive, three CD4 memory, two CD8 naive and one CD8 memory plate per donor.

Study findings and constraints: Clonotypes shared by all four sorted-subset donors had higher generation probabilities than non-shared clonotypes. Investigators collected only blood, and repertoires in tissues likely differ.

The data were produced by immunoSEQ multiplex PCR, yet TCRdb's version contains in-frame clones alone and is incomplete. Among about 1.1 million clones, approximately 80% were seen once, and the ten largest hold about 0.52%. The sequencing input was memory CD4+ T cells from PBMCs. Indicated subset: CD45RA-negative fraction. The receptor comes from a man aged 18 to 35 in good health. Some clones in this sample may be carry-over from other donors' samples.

In nucleotides, the CDR3 is TGTGCCAGCAGCCCCGGTTTAACAGGTCTCCTTTGGTACTTC. It yields the protein CASSPGLTGLLWYF. The chain is built from TRBV28 and TRBJ2-7, with D maybe TRBD1 (5 bases). Germline CDR1 reads MDHEN; CDR2 reads SYDVKM. The V gene lost 6 bases and the J gene lost 12 bases, with 24 bases spanning the gap. This CDR3 spans 14 amino acids.